This T cell receptor beta chain was captured in a study of T cells of healthy individuals. TCRdb recomputed calls from the 5' RACE reads with MiXCR, one row per CDR3 protein. The sample carries 38,000 or so distinct CDR3 sequences, about 4.2% recorded once. Per the germline V gene, CDR1 is SGHRS and CDR2 is YFSETQ. The CDR3 contains 15 residues. The V and J ends lost 0 bases and 6 bases respectively, with 15 bases between them. The TCR comes from a human donor in good health. The V gene is TRBV5-1, the J gene TRBJ1-2; D call uncertain. The CDR3 sequence is CASSLESRGIDGYTF. CDR3 sequence (DNA): TGCGCCAGCAGCTTGGAGTCCAGAGGGATCGATGGCTACACCTTC.